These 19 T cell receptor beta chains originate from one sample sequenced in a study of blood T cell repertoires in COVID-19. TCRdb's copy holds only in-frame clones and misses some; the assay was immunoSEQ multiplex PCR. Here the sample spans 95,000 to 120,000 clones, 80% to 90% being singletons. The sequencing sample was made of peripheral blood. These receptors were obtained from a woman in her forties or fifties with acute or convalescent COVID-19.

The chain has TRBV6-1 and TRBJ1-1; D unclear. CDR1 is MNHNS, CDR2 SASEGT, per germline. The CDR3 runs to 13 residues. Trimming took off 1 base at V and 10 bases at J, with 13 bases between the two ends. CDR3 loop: CASSEVKRVGAFF. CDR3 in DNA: TGTGCCAGCAGTGAAGTGAAGCGGGTCGGAGCTTTCTTT.

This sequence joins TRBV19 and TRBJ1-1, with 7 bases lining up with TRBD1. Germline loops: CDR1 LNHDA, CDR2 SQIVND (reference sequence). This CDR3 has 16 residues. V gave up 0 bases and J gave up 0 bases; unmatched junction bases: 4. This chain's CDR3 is CASSIDLGQLNTEAFF. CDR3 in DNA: TGTGCCAGTAGTATAGATCTGGGACAGCTGAACACTGAAGCTTTCTTT.

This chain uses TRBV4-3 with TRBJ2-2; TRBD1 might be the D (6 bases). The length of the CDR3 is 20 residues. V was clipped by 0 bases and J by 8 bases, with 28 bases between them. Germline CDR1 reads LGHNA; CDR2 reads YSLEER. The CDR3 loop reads CASSQEAAPTGFRFSGELFF. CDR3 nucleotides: TGCGCCAGCAGCCAAGAGGCCGCCCCCACAGGGTTTCGTTTTTCGGGGGAGCTGTTTTTT.

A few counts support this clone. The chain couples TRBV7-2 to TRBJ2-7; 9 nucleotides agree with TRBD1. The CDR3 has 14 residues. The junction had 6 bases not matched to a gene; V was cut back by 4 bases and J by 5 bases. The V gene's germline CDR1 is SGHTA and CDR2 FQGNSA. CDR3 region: CASSYGTGLNEQYF. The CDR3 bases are TGTGCCAGCAGCTACGGGACAGGGTTGAACGAGCAGTACTTC.

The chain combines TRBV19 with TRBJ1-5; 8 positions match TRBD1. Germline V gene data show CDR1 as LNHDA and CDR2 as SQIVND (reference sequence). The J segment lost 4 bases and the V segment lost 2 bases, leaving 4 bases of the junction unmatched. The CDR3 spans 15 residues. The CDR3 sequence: CASSITGGSNQPQHF. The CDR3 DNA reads TGTGCCAGTAGTATAACAGGGGGGAGTAATCAGCCCCAGCATTTT.

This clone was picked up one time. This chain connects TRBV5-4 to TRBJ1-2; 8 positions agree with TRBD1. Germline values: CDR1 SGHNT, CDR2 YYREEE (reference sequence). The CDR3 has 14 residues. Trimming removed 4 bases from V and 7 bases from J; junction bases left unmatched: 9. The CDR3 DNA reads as TGTGCCAGCAGCCGTGACAGGGGCACGGGTGGCTACACCTTC. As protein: CASSRDRGTGGYTF.

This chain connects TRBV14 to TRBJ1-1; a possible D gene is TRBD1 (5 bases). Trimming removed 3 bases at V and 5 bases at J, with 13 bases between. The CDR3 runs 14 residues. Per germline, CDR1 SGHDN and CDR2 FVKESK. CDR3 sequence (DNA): TGTGCCAGCAGCCATCTGTGGGGGAGGACTGAAGCTTTCTTT. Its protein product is CASSHLWGRTEAFF.

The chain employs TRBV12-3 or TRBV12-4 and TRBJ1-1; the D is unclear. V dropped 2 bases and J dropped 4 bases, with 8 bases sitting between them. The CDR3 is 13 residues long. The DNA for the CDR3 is TGTGCCAGCAGTTTAACCAAGCTCACTGAAGCTTTCTTT. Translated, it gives CASSLTKLTEAFF.

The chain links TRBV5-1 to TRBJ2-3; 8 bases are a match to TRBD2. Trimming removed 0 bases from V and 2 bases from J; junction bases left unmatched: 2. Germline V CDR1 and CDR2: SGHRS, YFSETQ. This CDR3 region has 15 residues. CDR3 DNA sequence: TGCGCCAGCAGCTTGGCGGGGGGGCACACAGATACGCAGTATTTT. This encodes CASSLAGGHTDTQYF.

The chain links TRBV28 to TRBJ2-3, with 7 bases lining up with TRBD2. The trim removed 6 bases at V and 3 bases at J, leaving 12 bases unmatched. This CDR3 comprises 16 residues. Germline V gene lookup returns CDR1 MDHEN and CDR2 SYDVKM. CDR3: CASSPPAGLSTDTQYF. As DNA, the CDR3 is TGTGCCAGCAGCCCCCCAGCGGGATTGAGTACAGATACGCAGTATTTT. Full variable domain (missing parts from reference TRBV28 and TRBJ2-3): DVKVTQSSRYLVKRTGEKVFLECVQDMDHENMFWYRQDPGLGLRLIYFSYDVKMKEKGDIPEGYSVSREKKERFSLILESASTNQTSMYLCASSPPAGLSTDTQYFGPGTRLTVL.

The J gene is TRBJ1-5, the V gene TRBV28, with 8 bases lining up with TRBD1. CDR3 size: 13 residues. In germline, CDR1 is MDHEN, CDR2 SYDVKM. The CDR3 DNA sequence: TGTGCATGCCAGGGGGCTTTCTGGCAGCCCCAGCATTTT. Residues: CACQGAFWQPQHF.

CDR3 residues: CASSTRTVNTEAFF. The CDR3 DNA reads as TGTGCCAGCAGCACCCGGACAGTGAACACTGAAGCTTTCTTT. The J gene is TRBJ1-1, the V gene TRBV11-2, with TRBD1 as a possible D gene (6 bases). This CDR3 is built from 14 residues. The germline gives CDR1 SGHAT, CDR2 FQNNGV. Between the trimmed V and J ends, which lost 5 bases and 0 bases, there was a span of 10 bases.

The CDR3 spells CASSLRTGGMNTEAFF. In DNA form, the CDR3 reads TGTGCCAGCAGCTTAAGGACAGGGGGAATGAACACTGAAGCTTTCTTT. The chain couples TRBV7-2 to TRBJ1-1, with 10 nucleotides matching TRBD1. After removal of 2 bases from V and 0 bases from J, the junction contained 3 bases not matched to a gene. The CDR3 loop spans 16 amino acids. Germline values: CDR1 SGHTA, CDR2 FQGNSA.

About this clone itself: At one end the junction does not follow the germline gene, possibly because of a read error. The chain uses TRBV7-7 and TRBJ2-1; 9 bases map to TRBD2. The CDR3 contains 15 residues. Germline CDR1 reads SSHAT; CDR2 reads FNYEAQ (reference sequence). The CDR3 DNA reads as TGTGCTAGCAGCTCAGGGGCGGGAGGGTACAATGAGCAGTTCTTC. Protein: CASSSGAGGYNEQFF.

CDR3 in amino acids: CASRLRDSRYGYTF. The CDR3, as DNA: TGTGCCAGCAGACTGCGGGACAGCCGCTATGGCTACACCTTC. This chain connects TRBV28 to TRBJ1-2; 7 nucleotides match TRBD1. Looked up from germline, CDR1 is MDHEN and CDR2 is SYDVKM. The CDR3 totals 14 residues. Losses at the gene ends were 6 bases for V and 4 bases for J; bases not matched to a gene: 8.

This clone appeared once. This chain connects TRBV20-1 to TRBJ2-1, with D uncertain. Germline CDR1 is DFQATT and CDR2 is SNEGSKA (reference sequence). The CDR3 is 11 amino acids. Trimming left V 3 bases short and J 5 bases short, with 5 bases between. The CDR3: CSASPHNEQFF. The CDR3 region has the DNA TGCAGTGCTAGCCCTCACAATGAGCAGTTCTTC.

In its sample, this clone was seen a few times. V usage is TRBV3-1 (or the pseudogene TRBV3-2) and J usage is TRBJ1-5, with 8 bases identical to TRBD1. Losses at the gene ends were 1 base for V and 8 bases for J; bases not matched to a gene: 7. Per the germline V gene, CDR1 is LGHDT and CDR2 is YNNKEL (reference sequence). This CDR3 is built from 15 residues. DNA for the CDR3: TGTGCCAGCAGCCAAGCAGGACAGGGACTGGAGCCCCAGCATTTT. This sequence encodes CASSQAGQGLEPQHF.

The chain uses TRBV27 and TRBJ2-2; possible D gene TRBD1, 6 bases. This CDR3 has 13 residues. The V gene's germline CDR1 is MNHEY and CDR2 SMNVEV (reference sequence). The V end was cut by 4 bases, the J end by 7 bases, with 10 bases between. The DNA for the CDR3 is TGTGCCAGCAGTTCGGTAGGGGGCGGGGAGCTGTTTTTT. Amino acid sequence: CASSSVGGGELFF.

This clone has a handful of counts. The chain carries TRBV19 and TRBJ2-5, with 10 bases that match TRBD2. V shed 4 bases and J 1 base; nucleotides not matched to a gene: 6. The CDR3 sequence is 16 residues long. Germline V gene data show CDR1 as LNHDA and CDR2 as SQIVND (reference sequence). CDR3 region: CASSTPERGGQETQYF. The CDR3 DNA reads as TGTGCCAGTAGTACCCCTGAGCGGGGGGGCCAAGAGACCCAGTACTTC.